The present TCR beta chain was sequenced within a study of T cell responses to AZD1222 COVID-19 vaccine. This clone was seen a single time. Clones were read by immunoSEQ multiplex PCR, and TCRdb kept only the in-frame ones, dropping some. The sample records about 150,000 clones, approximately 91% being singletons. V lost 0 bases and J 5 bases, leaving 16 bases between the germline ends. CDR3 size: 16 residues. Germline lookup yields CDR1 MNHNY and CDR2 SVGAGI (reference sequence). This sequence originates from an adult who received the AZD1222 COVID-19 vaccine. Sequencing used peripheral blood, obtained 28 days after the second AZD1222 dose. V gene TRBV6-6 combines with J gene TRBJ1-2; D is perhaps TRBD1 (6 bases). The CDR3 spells CASSYSRQAGQYGYTF. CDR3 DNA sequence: TGTGCCAGCAGTTACTCGAGACAGGCCGGGCAGTATGGCTACACCTTC.